This is a list of T cell receptor beta chains from one sample in a study of blood T cells in healthy people across ages. TCRdb re-derived calls from the 5' RACE reads in MiXCR, one entry per CDR3 protein. This sample carries fewer than 700,000 distinct CDR3 sequences, roughly 48% of them seen once, and the ten largest clones take roughly 24%. Sequencing input: blood. The origin of the receptors is a man of 80 years or more in good health. Each CDR3 is given with its conserved first and last residue. The D gene is left open where the match is weak. Expanded clones are given a class, and other clones once, few, many or no size at all.

J gene,V gene,D gene,clone size,CDR3 DNA,CDR3 protein
TRBJ2-7,TRBV6-6,.,many,TGTGCCAGCAGTTACGATCTCCGGGACACTTCCTACGAGCAGTACTTC,CASSYDLRDTSYEQYF
TRBJ2-3,TRBV21-1,.,few,TGTGCCAGCAGCAAAGAGCCCCCGGCCAGACGGAAAAGCACAGATACGCAGTATTTT,CASSKEPPARRKSTDTQYF
TRBJ1-2,TRBV6-5,.,many,TGTGCCAGCAGCCCGGCAGGGTTGGAAGGGGGCTACACCTTC,CASSPAGLEGGYTF
TRBJ2-5,TRBV12-3/TRBV12-4,.,.,TGTGCCAGCAGACGTAGAGAGACCCAGTACTTC,CASRRRETQYF
TRBJ1-6,TRBV28,TRBD1,.,TGTGCCTGCCGGGACAGGGGGAATTCACCCCTCCACTTT,CACRDRGNSPLHF
TRBJ2-5,TRBV6-2/TRBV6-3,.,.,TGTGCCAGCAGCGCAGCGTACCAAGAGACCCAGTACTTC,CASSAAYQETQYF
TRBJ2-1,TRBV5-1,TRBD1,.,TGCGCCAGCAGCAGATCCACAGGGGGCGCCTACAATGAGCAGTTCTTC,CASSRSTGGAYNEQFF
TRBJ2-1,TRBV27,.,.,TGTGCCAGCAGTCAGGACAGAATCATTCTCCGGGGTGAGCAGTTCTTC,CASSQDRIILRGEQFF
TRBJ2-1,TRBV20-1,.,few,TGCAGTGCCGGGCCCGGCAATGAGCAGTTCTTC,CSAGPGNEQFF
TRBJ2-5,TRBV29-1,.,.,TGCAGCGCAAACAGGGACCAAGAGACCCAGTACTTC,CSANRDQETQYF
TRBJ2-3,TRBV7-2,.,.,TGTGCCAGCAGCACCAATGTCCTCACAGATACGCAGTATTTT,CASSTNVLTDTQYF
TRBJ1-1,TRBV20-1,.,.,TGCAGTGCGAAACGTGGTGGGTTTTCATACACTGAAGCTTTCTTT,CSAKRGGFSYTEAFF
TRBJ2-7,TRBV6-5,TRBD2,few,TGTGCCAGCAGCCGTCCGGGGGTAGCGGGCGAGCAGTACTTC,CASSRPGVAGEQYF
TRBJ2-3,TRBV6-5,TRBD2,.,TGTGCCAGCAGTTATAGTCCAGCGGGGGGCGCATTGACAGATACGCAGTATTTT,CASSYSPAGGALTDTQYF
TRBJ2-3,TRBV20-1,TRBD1,.,TGCAGTGCGAGACAGGGTTTGAATACGCAGTATTTT,CSARQGLNTQYF
TRBJ1-2,TRBV7-6,.,.,TGTGCCAGCAGCAGGGCAGAGGGAATAAGTTATGGCTACACCTTC,CASSRAEGISYGYTF
TRBJ1-2,TRBV29-1,.,few,TGCAGCGTTGAAGATCATGGCGGCAACTATGGCTACACCTTC,CSVEDHGGNYGYTF
TRBJ2-7,TRBV10-3,.,.,TGTGCCATCAGTGACCCTCTCCCCACCTTATACGAGCAGTACTTC,CAISDPLPTLYEQYF
TRBJ2-1,TRBV7-7,TRBD2,few,TGTGCTAGCAGCTTAGGTCTAGCGGGTGGACACAATGAGCAGTTCTTC,CASSLGLAGGHNEQFF
TRBJ2-3,TRBV5-5,.,.,TGTGCCAGCAGCTTGGGGGGAGTCCTCACAGATACGCAGTATTTT,CASSLGGVLTDTQYF
TRBJ2-1,TRBV20-1,.,.,TGCAGTGCTGAGGGGGGGGCATATGAGCAGTTCTTC,CSAEGGAYEQFF
TRBJ2-3,TRBV20-1,TRBD1,few,TGCAGTGCGACCCCCGTTGTCGGACAGGAGACAGATACGCAGTATTTT,CSATPVVGQETDTQYF
TRBJ1-5,TRBV6-1,.,.,TGTGCCAGCAACTCGGGGGCTTATAGCAATCAGCCCCAGCATTTT,CASNSGAYSNQPQHF
TRBJ1-1,TRBV7-3,.,few,TGTGCCAGCAGCTTAAATGGAGGAGAGAACACTGAAGCTTTCTTT,CASSLNGGENTEAFF
TRBJ2-3,TRBV6-1,.,few,TGTGCCAGCAGTGAAGCAGGGGCAGGGCTCATCATGTTAAGAGATACGCAGTATTTT,CASSEAGAGLIMLRDTQYF
TRBJ2-5,TRBV6-6,.,.,TGTGCCAGCAGACCCGGAACAGGGTCAGAGACCCAGTACTTC,CASRPGTGSETQYF
TRBJ2-3,TRBV5-1,TRBD2,few,TGCGCCAGCAGCACCGGGACTAGCGGAGACACAGATACGCAGTATTTT,CASSTGTSGDTDTQYF
TRBJ2-4,TRBV9,.,few,TGTGCCAGCAGCGCCGTCGGACAGCCCCAAAACATTCAGTACTTC,CASSAVGQPQNIQYF
TRBJ2-7,TRBV20-1,.,.,TGCAGTGCTTGGGCGACAGTGCCTACTTACGAGCAGTACTTC,CSAWATVPTYEQYF
TRBJ2-7,TRBV5-1,.,.,TGCGCCAGCAGCTTAAGGGACTCAGGCGAGCAGTACTTC,CASSLRDSGEQYF
TRBJ2-7,TRBV20-1,.,.,TGCAGTGCTAGAGACGCCAGGGCAGGCTACGAGCAGTACTTC,CSARDARAGYEQYF
TRBJ2-3,TRBV20-1,TRBD1,.,TGCAGTGCTACCACCAGGGACAGGGGATTTAGCACAGATACGCAGTATTTT,CSATTRDRGFSTDTQYF
TRBJ1-4,TRBV3-1,TRBD1,.,TGTGCCAGCAGCCCCCCGGGAGGGGGCAGTGAAAAACTGTTTTTT,CASSPPGGGSEKLFF
TRBJ1-2,TRBV25-1,.,.,TGTGCCAGCAGGGGGAGCGATAACTATGGCTACACCTTC,CASRGSDNYGYTF
TRBJ2-5,TRBV20-1,TRBD1,few,TGCAGTGCAAATCTCGGGACAGGGCTTAAAGAGACCCAGTACTTC,CSANLGTGLKETQYF
TRBJ2-7,TRBV7-2,.,.,TGTGCCAGCAGCTTAGTCGGAGTTCCAAACTACGAGCAGTACTTC,CASSLVGVPNYEQYF
TRBJ2-1,TRBV9,TRBD2,few,TGTGCCAGCAGCTCCTCCGGGACTAGCGGGCATGAGCAGTTCTTC,CASSSSGTSGHEQFF
TRBJ1-1,TRBV2,.,.,TGTGCCAGCACCAATCCCGGGACGAGCAACACTGAAGCTTTCTTT,CASTNPGTSNTEAFF